These 15 T cell receptor beta chains were all obtained from the same sample, sequenced in a study of T cells in Graves' hyperthyroidism and ophthalmopathy. From RNA transcripts, TCR beta CDR3 regions were amplified. HTBI primers were used for first-round RT-PCR of the TCR CDR3. TCRdb itself ran the multiplex PCR reads through MiXCR, one entry per CDR3 protein. The sample has 300,000 to 450,000 distinct CDR3 sequences, about 13% seen once. What was sequenced was blood. These receptors were taken from a woman between 18 and 29 years old with Graves' hyperthyroidism.

This clonotype came up many times. The CDR3 spells CSARGLAETQYF. The DNA of the CDR3 is TGCAGTGCTAGGGGACTAGCGGAGACCCAGTACTTC. This chain connects TRBV20-1 to TRBJ2-5; 10 positions match TRBD2. After removal of 3 bases from V and 5 bases from J, the junction contained 0 bases not matched to a gene. Germline V gene data show CDR1 as DFQATT and CDR2 as SNEGSKA (reference sequence). The CDR3 consists of 12 residues.

This clonotype was counted many times. The chain combines TRBV20-1 with TRBJ2-1, with 13 bases lining up with TRBD2. The CDR3 totals 15 residues. Germline assignment: CDR1 DFQATT and CDR2 SNEGSKA (reference sequence). The V segment lost 0 bases and the J segment 9 bases; nucleotides outside the gene matches: 5. CDR3 coding DNA: TGCAGTGCTAGAGATGAACTAGCGGGAGGGAGTGAGCAGTTCTTC. Its protein product is CSARDELAGGSEQFF.

In this sample, this clonotype turned up many times. J is TRBJ1-5 and V is TRBV24-1; D unclear. The ends were cut back, 9 bases at V and 7 bases at J, with 9 bases in the middle. This CDR3 is built from 11 residues. Germline CDR1 and CDR2: KGHDR and SFDVKD. DNA of the CDR3: TGTGCCACCGGAGAGGGACAGCCCCAGCATTTT. As protein: CATGEGQPQHF.

This chain connects TRBV19 to TRBJ2-1; no definite D call. V lost 6 bases to trimming and J lost 3 bases, with 6 bases between them. Germline CDR1 reads LNHDA; CDR2 reads SQIVND (reference sequence). The CDR3 runs to 12 residues. CDR3 region: CASRDVYNEQFF. CDR3 sequence (DNA): TGTGCCAGTAGGGACGTCTACAATGAGCAGTTCTTC.

This clonotype has a handful of counts. This chain links TRBV20-1 with TRBJ2-7, with TRBD1 matching 8 bases. The CDR3 runs to 15 residues. Germline-derived CDR1 and CDR2 are DFQATT and SNEGSKA (reference sequence). The CDR3 DNA reads TGCAGCGCTGGGACAGGACCCTTAAGCCCCTACGAGCAGTACTTC. Amino acids: CSAGTGPLSPYEQYF.

J is TRBJ1-2 and V is TRBV19; 12 bases align to TRBD1. V shed 4 bases, J shed 8 bases, and the junction held 11 bases outside the gene matches. Germline assignment: CDR1 LNHDA and CDR2 SQIVND (reference sequence). The CDR3 covers 16 residues. The CDR3 region has the DNA TGTGCCAGTAGTACTGGGACAGGGGGCCATCTAGGCGGCTACACCTTC. This encodes CASSTGTGGHLGGYTF. Full variable domain (missing parts from reference TRBV19 and TRBJ1-2): DGGITQSPKYLFRKEGQNVTLSCEQNLNHDAMYWYRQDPGQGLRLIYYSQIVNDFQKGDIAEGYSVSREKKESFPLTVTSAQKNPTAFYLCASSTGTGGHLGGYTFGSGTRLTVV.

This clonotype showed up many times. The V and J genes are TRBV24-1 and TRBJ1-1; TRBD1 is a possible D gene (6 bases). Trimming stripped 8 bases from V and 1 base from J, with 10 bases between. The CDR3 length is 13 residues. Germline loops: CDR1 KGHDR, CDR2 SFDVKD. CDR3 in amino acids: CATKDRWNTEAFF. CDR3 coding DNA: TGTGCCACCAAAGACAGGTGGAACACTGAAGCTTTCTTT.

This clonotype has ten or more counts. This rearrangement joins TRBV6-6 to TRBJ1-3; 9 bases are a match to TRBD1. Unmatched junction bases numbered 2, after V lost 2 bases and J lost 3 bases. The CDR3 sequence is 15 residues long. CDR1 and CDR2 from the germline V gene are MNHNY and SVGAGI (reference sequence). CDR3 loop: CASSYRDRVGNTIYF. The CDR3 bases are TGTGCCAGCAGTTACCGGGACAGGGTTGGAAACACCATATATTTT.

There are many counts of this clonotype. The chain joins TRBV4-2 to TRBJ2-5; 8 bases line up with TRBD2. CDR1 and CDR2 (germline): LGHNA, YNFKEQ. This CDR3 has 15 amino acids. The V gene end was trimmed by 2 bases and the J gene end by 5 bases; junction bases not matched to a gene: 7. The CDR3 coding sequence is TGTGCCAGCAGCCAATATGGCGGGAGGTTGGAGACCCAGTACTTC. Its translation: CASSQYGGRLETQYF.

This clonotype was seen a few times. This chain uses TRBV4-2 with TRBJ2-1; tentative D call: TRBD1 (6 bases). The CDR3 is 16 amino acids. Germline V gene sequence: CDR1 LGHNA, CDR2 YNFKEQ. V was cut by 1 base and J by 6 bases, with 16 bases left in between. CDR3 sequence reads: CASSQGSRGKINEQFF. The CDR3 nucleotides read TGTGCCAGCAGCCAAGGTAGCAGGGGTAAAATCAATGAGCAGTTCTTC.

This clonotype was detected many times. The rearrangement links TRBV20-1 to TRBJ1-1, with TRBD1 identical over 8 bases. The germline V gene encodes CDR1 DFQATT and CDR2 SNEGSKA (reference sequence). The CDR3 length is 13 residues. Unmatched junction bases numbered 12, after V lost 6 bases and J lost 9 bases. CDR3 coding DNA: TGCAGTGCCCCAGGACAGGGCGAGATTCAAGCTTTCTTT. It is translated as CSAPGQGEIQAFF.

This clonotype appeared many times. The chain is built from TRBV12-3 or TRBV12-4 and TRBJ1-1; tentatively, D is TRBD1 (6 bases). The CDR3 consists of 12 residues. V was clipped by 5 bases and J by 4 bases, with 8 bases between them. The CDR3 sequence: CASSGGVTEAFF. CDR3 DNA: TGTGCCAGCAGTGGGGGCGTCACTGAAGCTTTCTTT.

This clonotype was seen at least ten times. The chain employs TRBV27 and TRBJ1-6; the D gene is possibly TRBD1 (5 bases). The CDR3 runs 23 residues. V was trimmed by 5 bases and J by 2 bases, leaving 34 bases between them. Per germline, CDR1 MNHEY and CDR2 SMNVEV (reference sequence). The CDR3, as DNA: TGTGCCAGCAGTCAACGGGCCTACGGGACCGGTAATCCCCAATTAACCTATAATTCACCCCTCCACTTT. Encoded protein: CASSQRAYGTGNPQLTYNSPLHF.

This clonotype was seen many times. This chain uses TRBV6-1 with TRBJ2-3; tentative D call: TRBD2 (5 bases). CDR1 is MNHNS and CDR2 is SASEGT in the germline V gene. The ends were cut back, 6 bases at V and 0 bases at J, with 10 bases in the middle. This CDR3 contains 14 residues. The CDR3 spells CASRRVSSTDTQYF. Here the CDR3 DNA reads TGTGCCAGCAGGCGGGTCTCTAGCACAGATACGCAGTATTTT.

This clonotype showed up many times. This chain joins TRBV7-2 and TRBJ1-5; 7 bases line up with TRBD1. V lost 5 bases and J lost 2; bases outside the gene matches: 15. CDR3 length equals 18 residues. Germline CDR1 reads SGHTA; CDR2 reads FQGNSA. DNA of the CDR3: TGTGCCAGCAGCCTACGGACAGGAGTATGGGTTGGCAATCAGCCCCAGCATTTT. As protein: CASSLRTGVWVGNQPQHF.